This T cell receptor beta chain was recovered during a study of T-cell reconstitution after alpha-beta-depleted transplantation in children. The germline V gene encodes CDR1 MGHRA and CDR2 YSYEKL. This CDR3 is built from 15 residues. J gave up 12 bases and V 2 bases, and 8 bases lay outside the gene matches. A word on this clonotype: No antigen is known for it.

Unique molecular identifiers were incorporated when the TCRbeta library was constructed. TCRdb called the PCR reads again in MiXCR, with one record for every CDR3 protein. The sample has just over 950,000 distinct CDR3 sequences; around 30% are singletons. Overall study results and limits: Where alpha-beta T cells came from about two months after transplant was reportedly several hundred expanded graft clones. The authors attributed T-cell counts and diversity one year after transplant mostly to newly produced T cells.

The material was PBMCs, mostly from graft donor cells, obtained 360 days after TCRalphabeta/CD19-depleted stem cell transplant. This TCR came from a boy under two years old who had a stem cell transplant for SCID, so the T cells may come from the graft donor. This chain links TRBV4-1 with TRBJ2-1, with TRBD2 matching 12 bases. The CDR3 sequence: CASSQSWTSGARQFF. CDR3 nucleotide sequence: TGCGCCAGCAGCCAATCTTGGACTAGCGGGGCTCGGCAGTTCTTC.